The T cell receptor (beta chain) under discussion was sequenced for a study of T cell responses to AZD1222 COVID-19 vaccine. Libraries were prepared by immunoSEQ multiplex PCR; TCRdb keeps only in-frame clonotypes and omits some of them. The data contain 90,000 to 130,000 clones, about nine tenths of them singletons. Study findings and constraints: Only a handful of AZD1222 recipients, roughly six in all, had baseline seropositivity.

Germline assignment: CDR1 MNHEY and CDR2 SMNVEV (reference sequence). The CDR3 runs 15 residues. V shed 3 bases and J 6 bases; nucleotides not matched to a gene: 7. In the case of this clone: Its antigen is undetermined.

The chain recombines TRBV27 with TRBJ2-5; 10 bases match TRBD1. The receptor's source is an adult in good health. Sample: peripheral blood, taken on day 0 of AZD1222 vaccination. CDR3 sequence (DNA): TGTGCCAGCAGTTTCGGGACAGGGGTTGTGCAGACCCAGTACTTC. This codes for CASSFGTGVVQTQYF.